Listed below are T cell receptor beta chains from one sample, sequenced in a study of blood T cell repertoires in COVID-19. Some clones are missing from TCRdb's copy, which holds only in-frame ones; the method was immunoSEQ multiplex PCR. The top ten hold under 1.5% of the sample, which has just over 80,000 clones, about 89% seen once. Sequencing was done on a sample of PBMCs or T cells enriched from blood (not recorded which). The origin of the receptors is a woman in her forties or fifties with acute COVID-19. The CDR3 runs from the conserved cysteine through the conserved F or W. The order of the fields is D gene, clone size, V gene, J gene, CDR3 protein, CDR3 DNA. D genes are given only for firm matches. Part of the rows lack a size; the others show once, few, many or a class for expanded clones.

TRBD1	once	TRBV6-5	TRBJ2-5	CAAGRGQGETQYF	TGTGCAGCGGGCAGGGGGCAGGGAGAGACCCAGTACTTC
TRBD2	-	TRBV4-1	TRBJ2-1	CASSQGLLGGPGVKQFF	TGCGCCAGCAGCCAAGGACTTCTGGGAGGGCCCGGTGTAAAGCAGTTCTTC
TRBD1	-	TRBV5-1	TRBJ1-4	CASSLSRGQDEKLFF	TGCGCCAGCAGCTTGTCGAGGGGGCAGGATGAAAAACTGTTTTTT
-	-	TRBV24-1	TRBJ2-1	CATSDVSGRLFF	TGTGCCACCAGTGATGTAAGCGGTCGCCTGTTCTTC
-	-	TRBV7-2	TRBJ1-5	CASSLTGGGWGNQPQHF	TGTGCCAGCAGCCTCACAGGCGGGGGTTGGGGCAATCAGCCCCAGCATTTT
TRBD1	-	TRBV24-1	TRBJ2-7	CATSEGGTGAYEQYF	TGTGCCACCAGTGAAGGTGGGACAGGGGCCTACGAGCAGTACTTC
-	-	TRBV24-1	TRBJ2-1	CATGQEYNEQFF	TGTGCCACCGGGCAGGAATACAATGAGCAGTTCTTC
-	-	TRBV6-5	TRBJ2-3	CASSYSNSLVSDTQYF	TGTGCCAGCAGTTACTCGAATAGTTTGGTTTCAGATACGCAGTATTTT
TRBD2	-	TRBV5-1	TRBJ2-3	CASSRGLADTDTQYF	TGCGCCAGCAGCCGCGGACTAGCGGACACAGATACGCAGTATTTT
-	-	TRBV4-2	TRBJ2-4	CASSPTQGGKNIQYF	TGTGCCAGCAGCCCCACGCAGGGAGGCAAAAACATTCAGTACTTC